These 30 T cell receptor beta chains were sequenced from one sample in a study of vaccination effects on CD4 cells after COVID-19. No antigen has been identified for these receptors. Antigen-specific CD4+ T cells were first expanded with viral peptide pools by the ViraFEST assay and only then sequenced. Cultured cells yielded isolated CD4+ T cells after approximately nine days. The infection with SARS-CoV-2 (confirmed by PCR) occurred in this person between March and December 2020. TCRdb keeps only in-frame clones here, not all; method: immunoSEQ multiplex PCR. In the table there are around 53,000 clones, around 82% of which are singletons. Specimen: CD4+ T cells from PBMCs cultured with HIV peptides, collected before COVID-19 vaccination. The subset is: HIV-1 Nef peptide pool negative control/reference culture. The receptors derive from a human donor who had a prior SARS-CoV-2 infection.

This rearrangement joins TRBV7-9 to TRBJ2-5, with 15 nucleotides matching TRBD2. The ends lost 1 base at V and 3 bases at J; junction bases unmatched: 0. The CDR3 runs 16 residues. Germline assignment: CDR1 SEHNR and CDR2 FQNEAQ (reference sequence). CDR3 amino acids: CASSLGTSGGEETQYF. The DNA of the CDR3 is TGTGCCAGCAGCTTAGGGACTAGCGGGGGGGAAGAGACCCAGTACTTC.

This clone occurred once. The chain links TRBV15 to TRBJ1-5; unclear D gene. Trimming removed 3 bases at V and 5 bases at J, with 14 bases between. CDR1 and CDR2 from the germline V gene are LNHNV and YYDKDF (reference sequence). CDR3 size: 15 residues. The chain's CDR3 is CATSRGGRPDQPQHF. The CDR3 DNA is TGTGCCACCAGCAGGGGAGGGAGGCCTGATCAGCCCCAGCATTTT.

The chain employs TRBV11-3 and TRBJ1-1; TRBD1 matches 8 bases. CDR1 and CDR2 from the germline V gene are SGHNT and YENEEA. CDR3 length equals 15 residues. Trimming cost V 5 bases and J 4 bases; bases outside gene matches: 9. The CDR3 protein is CASSKGDRRGTEAFF. DNA for the CDR3: TGTGCCAGCAGCAAGGGGGACAGGAGGGGCACTGAAGCTTTCTTT. Complete variable domain (other parts from reference TRBV11-3 and TRBJ1-1): EAGVVQSPRYKIIEKKQPVAFWCNPISGHNTLYWYLQNLGQGPELLIRYENEEAVDDSQLPKDRFSAERLKGVDSTLKIQPAELGDSAVYLCASSKGDRRGTEAFFGQGTRLTVV.

The chain uses TRBV5-1 and TRBJ2-7; D gene ambiguous. The CDR3 consists of 13 residues. The germline gives CDR1 SGHRS, CDR2 YFSETQ. Trimming took off 3 bases at V and 4 bases at J, with 11 bases between the two ends. Written as DNA, the CDR3 is TGCGCCAGCAGCTCCGACCCCCTTTACGAGCAGTACTTC. Protein sequence: CASSSDPLYEQYF.

V and J are TRBV19 and TRBJ2-7; D perhaps matches TRBD2 (6 bases). This CDR3 contains 13 residues. V dropped 6 bases and J dropped 5 bases, with 14 bases sitting between them. Germline CDR1 and CDR2: LNHDA and SQIVND (reference sequence). Here the CDR3 reads CASRPSGVHEQYF. The CDR3, as DNA: TGTGCCAGTAGACCTTCGGGGGTCCACGAGCAGTACTTC.

This clone was observed a handful of times. This sequence joins TRBV7-2 and TRBJ2-1, with D perhaps TRBD2 (5 bases). V gave up 1 base and J gave up 1 base, with 8 bases separating them. Germline assignment: CDR1 SGHTA and CDR2 FQGNSA. There are 15 residues in the CDR3. CDR3 nucleotides: TGTGCCAGCAGCTTAGGTAGCGTTTCCTACAATGAGCAGTTCTTC. It translates to CASSLGSVSYNEQFF.

The CDR3 spells CATRAYAEDYEQYF. CDR3 sequence (DNA): TGTGCCACCAGAGCATATGCCGAGGACTACGAGCAGTACTTC. The chain carries TRBV15 and TRBJ2-7; D gene ambiguous. CDR1 LNHNV and CDR2 YYDKDF come from the germline V gene (reference sequence). The CDR3 runs 14 residues. Trimming took off 6 bases at V and 3 bases at J, with 15 bases between the two ends.

The CDR3 region is CAPGPYEQYF. The CDR3 nucleotides are TGTGCCCCGGGGCCCTACGAGCAGTACTTC. The chain recombines TRBV13 with TRBJ2-7, with D perhaps given as TRBD1 or TRBD2 (5 bases each). V was pared by 11 bases and J by 2 bases, with 7 bases between. There are 10 residues in the CDR3. Germline lookup yields CDR1 PRHDT and CDR2 FYEKMQ (reference sequence).

The genes are TRBV3-1 (or the pseudogene TRBV3-2) and TRBJ1-2; no firm D call. Germline CDR1 reads LGHDT; CDR2 reads YNNKEL (reference sequence). The V end was cut by 1 base, the J end by 3 bases, with 3 bases between. The CDR3 has 12 residues. The CDR3, as DNA: TGTGCCAGCAGCCAAGGGGACTATGGCTACACCTTC. This translates into CASSQGDYGYTF.

V and J are TRBV30 and TRBJ2-1; 8 nucleotides align to TRBD1. The J segment lost 8 bases and the V segment lost 5 bases, leaving 5 bases of the junction unmatched. CDR3 size: 12 residues. CDR1 is GTSNPN, CDR2 SVGIG, per germline (reference sequence). This CDR3 reads CAWQGAVDEQFF. In DNA, the CDR3 is TGTGCCTGGCAGGGGGCAGTCGATGAGCAGTTCTTC.

V gene TRBV24-1 combines with J gene TRBJ1-1; D is ambiguous. Germline CDR1 and CDR2: KGHDR and SFDVKD. Trimming took 3 bases from V and 3 from J, leaving 7 bases between them. This CDR3 region has 13 residues. The CDR3 DNA reads as TGTGCCACCAGTGATGGGTGGGACACTGAAGCTTTCTTT. Translating gives CATSDGWDTEAFF.

V gene TRBV4-3 combines with J gene TRBJ1-2, with D uncertain. The CDR3 consists of 14 residues. Germline loops: CDR1 LGHNA, CDR2 YSLEER. Trimming took 1 base from V and 4 from J, leaving 10 bases between them. The CDR3: CASSQGATVYGYTF. The CDR3 DNA reads as TGCGCCAGCAGCCAAGGTGCCACGGTCTATGGCTACACCTTC.

The chain employs TRBV7-2 and TRBJ2-5, with D perhaps TRBD1 or TRBD2 (5 bases each). Germline-derived CDR1 and CDR2 are SGHTA and FQGNSA. V gave up 3 bases and J gave up 5 bases, with 16 bases separating them. There are 15 residues in the CDR3. The CDR3 sequence: CASSLMGDPEETQYF. For the CDR3, the DNA is TGTGCCAGCAGCTTGATGGGGGACCCGGAGGAGACCCAGTACTTC. Using reference TRBV7-2 and TRBJ2-5 for the parts outside the CDR3, the full variable domain is GAGVSQSPSNKVTEKGKDVELRCDPISGHTALYWYRQSLGQGLEFLIYFQGNSAPDKSGLPSDRFSAERTGGSVSTLTIQRTQQEDSAVYLCASSLMGDPEETQYFGPGTRLLVL.

This rearrangement joins TRBV15 to TRBJ1-3; D not resolved. The length of the CDR3 is 15 residues. V lost 1 base to trimming and J lost 2 bases, with 9 bases between them. Germline values: CDR1 LNHNV, CDR2 YYDKDF (reference sequence). For the CDR3, the DNA is TGTGCCACCAGCAGAGTCCTAGGAGCTGGAAACACCATATATTTT. This codes for CATSRVLGAGNTIYF.

This chain joins TRBV15 and TRBJ2-1; D tentatively reads TRBD1 or TRBD2 (5 bases each). V gave up 5 bases and J gave up 3 bases, with 20 bases separating them. The length of the CDR3 is 17 residues. Germline V gene sequence: CDR1 LNHNV, CDR2 YYDKDF (reference sequence). This chain's CDR3 is CATSGTSGQRYYNEQFF. The CDR3 DNA reads as TGTGCCACCAGCGGCACCTCGGGGCAAAGATACTACAATGAGCAGTTCTTC.

This chain links TRBV11-3 with TRBJ1-1, with TRBD1 as a possible D gene (6 bases). The V gene lost 1 base and the J gene lost 1 base, with 10 bases spanning the gap. The germline gives CDR1 SGHNT, CDR2 YENEEA. The CDR3 contains 15 residues. In DNA, the CDR3 is TGTGCCAGCAGCTTAGGGTCAGGGGAGAACACTGAAGCTTTCTTT. Its protein product is CASSLGSGENTEAFF.

The V and J genes are TRBV6-2 or TRBV6-3 and TRBJ2-1; 9 positions agree with TRBD2. V lost 6 bases, J lost 4 bases, and 13 bases stayed unmatched. The CDR3 consists of 17 residues. Germline loops: CDR1 MNHEY, CDR2 SVGEGT. CDR3 protein: CASSHWLARGGYNEQFF. The CDR3 bases are TGTGCCAGCAGCCACTGGTTGGCGCGGGGGGGTTACAATGAGCAGTTCTTC.

Details on this clone: An end of the junction differs from the germline gene, which may be a read error. This chain links TRBV7-7 with TRBJ1-1; no firm D call. The CDR3 contains 14 residues. CDR1 SSHAT and CDR2 FNYEAQ come from the germline V gene (reference sequence). The CDR3 DNA reads as TGTGCTAGCAGCCCGATAGACGGAAACACTGAAGCTTTCTTT. It translates to CASSPIDGNTEAFF.

The V and J genes are TRBV5-1 and TRBJ2-7; a weak D match, TRBD2 (7 bases). Deletions cut 6 bases from V and 1 base from J, with 11 bases between. Germline CDR1 reads SGHRS; CDR2 reads YFSETQ. This CDR3 is 13 amino acids long. The CDR3 nucleotides are TGCGCCAGCAATGAGGGGGGGTCCTACGAGCAGTACTTC. Protein product: CASNEGGSYEQYF.

CDR3 loop: CASRRTGSDYGYTF. CDR3 DNA sequence: TGTGCCAGCAGAAGGACAGGGTCGGACTATGGCTACACCTTC. This chain uses TRBV3-1 (or the pseudogene TRBV3-2) with TRBJ1-2, with 8 bases identical to TRBD1. This CDR3 is 14 amino acids long. Trimming cost V 6 bases and J 3 bases; bases outside gene matches: 6. CDR1 and CDR2 (germline): LGHDT, YNNKEL (reference sequence).

CDR3 amino acids: CASSVKGAVTEAFF. CDR3 bases: TGTGCCAGCAGTGTCAAGGGGGCGGTTACTGAAGCTTTCTTT. The chain couples TRBV2 to TRBJ1-1; 7 nucleotides line up with TRBD1. CDR1 and CDR2 from the germline V gene are SNHLY and FYNNEI. V lost 4 bases, J lost 5 bases, and 7 bases stayed unmatched. CDR3 length equals 14 residues.

In its sample, this clone was seen once. This rearrangement joins TRBV6-2 or TRBV6-3 to TRBJ2-2, with unresolved D. The CDR3 length is 14 residues. In germline, CDR1 is MNHEY, CDR2 SVGEGT. Trimming removed 3 bases at V and 0 bases at J, with 5 bases between. In DNA, the CDR3 is TGTGCCAGCAGTTATCTACCGAACACCGGGGAGCTGTTTTTT. As protein: CASSYLPNTGELFF.

The rearrangement links TRBV7-2 to TRBJ2-5; tentatively, D is TRBD2 (5 bases). CDR3 length equals 13 residues. CDR1 is SGHTA, CDR2 FQGNSA, per germline. The ends were cut back, 3 bases at V and 1 base at J, with 6 bases in the middle. The CDR3 bases are TGTGCCAGCAGCTTTAGCGCCCAAGAGACCCAGTACTTC. This gives the protein CASSFSAQETQYF.

The chain links TRBV5-4 to TRBJ1-1; 7 bases agree with TRBD1. The junction had 14 bases not matched to a gene; V was cut back by 4 bases and J by 5 bases. This CDR3 comprises 16 residues. Germline CDR1 is SGHNT and CDR2 is YYREEE (reference sequence). This CDR3 reads CASSRTTDRLDTEAFF. The CDR3 DNA reads TGTGCCAGCAGCCGAACAACGGACAGGTTAGATACTGAAGCTTTCTTT.

The chain is built from TRBV20-1 and TRBJ2-1; D unresolved. Germline CDR1 reads DFQATT; CDR2 reads SNEGSKA (reference sequence). The CDR3 loop spans 13 amino acids. V was shortened by 3 bases and J by 0 bases, with 6 bases between the two germline ends. The CDR3 DNA follows: TGCAGTGCTAGTAACAGCTCCTACAATGAGCAGTTCTTC. Residues: CSASNSSYNEQFF.

The chain links TRBV6-1 to TRBJ1-4; perhaps TRBD1 as D (5 bases). The CDR3 consists of 18 residues. The germline V gene has CDR1 MNHNS and CDR2 SASEGT. V was shortened by 1 base and J by 8 bases, with 23 bases between the two germline ends. CDR3 DNA sequence: TGTGCCAGCAGTGAAGGATGGCAGGCCCACTCGGGGGAAGAAAAACTGTTTTTT. Translating it yields CASSEGWQAHSGEEKLFF.

This chain links TRBV10-3 with TRBJ2-3; 9 positions agree with TRBD2. V trimming: 0 bases; J trimming: 1 base; junction bases outside the gene matches: 2. Germline V gene lookup returns CDR1 ENHRY and CDR2 SYGVKD. The CDR3 has 16 amino acids. CDR3 in amino acids: CAISESQRGGTDTQYF. As DNA, the CDR3 is TGTGCCATCAGTGAGTCTCAGCGGGGGGGCACAGATACGCAGTATTTT.

The chain links TRBV19 to TRBJ2-2; D gene ambiguous. V shed 0 bases and J shed 0 bases, with 17 bases lying between them. The CDR3 has 19 residues. The germline V gene encodes CDR1 LNHDA and CDR2 SQIVND (reference sequence). CDR3: CASSIDAPRGTTNTGELFF. In nucleotides, the CDR3 is TGTGCCAGTAGTATAGATGCCCCCCGCGGCACGACGAACACCGGGGAGCTGTTTTTT.

This clone was picked up a small number of times. The rearrangement uses TRBV9 and TRBJ2-5; 8 bases are a match to TRBD2. Germline V lookup: CDR1 SGDLS, CDR2 YYNGEE. There are 15 residues in the CDR3. V gave up 0 bases and J gave up 3 bases; unmatched junction bases: 4. The DNA of the CDR3 is TGTGCCAGCAGCGTAGAAGGGACTAGTGAAGAGACCCAGTACTTC. It yields the protein CASSVEGTSEETQYF.

The chain joins TRBV5-5 to TRBJ1-1; D is perhaps TRBD1 (6 bases). V was pared by 0 bases and J by 1 base, with 10 bases between. The germline gives CDR1 SGHKS, CDR2 YYEKEE (reference sequence). This CDR3 region has 15 residues. CDR3 sequence: CASSLDRVANTEAFF. The CDR3 bases are TGTGCCAGCAGCTTGGACAGGGTGGCGAACACTGAAGCTTTCTTT.